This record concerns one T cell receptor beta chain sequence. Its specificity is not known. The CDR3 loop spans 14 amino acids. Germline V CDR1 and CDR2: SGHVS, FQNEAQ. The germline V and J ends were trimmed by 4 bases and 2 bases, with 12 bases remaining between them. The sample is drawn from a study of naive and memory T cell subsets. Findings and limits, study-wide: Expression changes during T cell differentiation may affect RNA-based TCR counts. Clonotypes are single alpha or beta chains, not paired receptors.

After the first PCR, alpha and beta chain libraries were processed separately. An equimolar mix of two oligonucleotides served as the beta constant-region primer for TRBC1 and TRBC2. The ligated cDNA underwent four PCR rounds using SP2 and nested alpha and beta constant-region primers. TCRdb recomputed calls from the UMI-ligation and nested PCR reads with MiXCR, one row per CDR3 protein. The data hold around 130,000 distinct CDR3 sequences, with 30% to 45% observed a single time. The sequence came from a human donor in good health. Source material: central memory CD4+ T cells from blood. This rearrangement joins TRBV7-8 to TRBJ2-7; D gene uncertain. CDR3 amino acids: CASSSVVGTYEQYF. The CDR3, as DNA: TGTGCCAGCAGCTCGGTAGTGGGGACCTACGAGCAGTACTTC.